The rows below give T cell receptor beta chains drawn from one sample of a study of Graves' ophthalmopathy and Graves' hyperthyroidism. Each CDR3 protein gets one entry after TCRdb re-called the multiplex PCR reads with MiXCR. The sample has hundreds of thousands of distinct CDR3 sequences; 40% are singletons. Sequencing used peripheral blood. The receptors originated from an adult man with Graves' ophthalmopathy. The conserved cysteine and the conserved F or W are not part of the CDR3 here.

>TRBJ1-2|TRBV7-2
ASSHPEGGPVTYGYT
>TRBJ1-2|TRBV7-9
ASSFSGARVIYGYT
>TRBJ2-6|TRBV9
ASSVWPGGLAGANVLT
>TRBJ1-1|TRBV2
ASRSGLGTEAF
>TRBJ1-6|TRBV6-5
ASRTGTFNSPLH
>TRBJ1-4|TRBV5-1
ASSLGIQLITNEKLF
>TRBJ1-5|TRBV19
ASSTRDRADQPQH
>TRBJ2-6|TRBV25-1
ASSSNTGANVLT
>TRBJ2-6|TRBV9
ASSPTLDGTGANVLT
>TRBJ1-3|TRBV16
ASSQDGFGGNTIY
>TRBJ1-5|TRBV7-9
ASSPSTGVGQPQH
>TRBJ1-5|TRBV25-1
ASSQDPGDFQPQH
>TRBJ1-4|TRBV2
ASRLRDRGVSEKLF
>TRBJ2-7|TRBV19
ASSFGQGALGEQY